The 14 T cell receptor beta chains in this list originate from one sample, sequenced in a study of blood T cell repertoires in COVID-19. The data were produced by immunoSEQ multiplex PCR, yet TCRdb's version contains in-frame clones alone and is incomplete. The sample has about 52,000 clones; 85% are singletons. The specimen was peripheral blood. The source of these receptors is a human donor in a cohort sampled during active COVID-19.

The gene calls are TRBV4-1 and TRBJ2-1; 8 bases match TRBD2. CDR3 length equals 15 residues. Looked up from germline, CDR1 is MGHRA and CDR2 is YSYEKL. The V and J ends lost 1 base and 2 bases, in that order; junction bases with no gene match: 1. CDR3 protein: CASSQGLAPYNEQFF. CDR3 sequence (DNA): TGCGCCAGCAGCCAAGGACTAGCGCCCTACAATGAGCAGTTCTTC.

This chain uses TRBV27 with TRBJ2-3, with D maybe TRBD2 (6 bases). The CDR3 sequence is 14 residues long. Trimming removed 9 bases at V and 2 bases at J, with 15 bases between. Per germline, CDR1 MNHEY and CDR2 SMNVEV (reference sequence). Here the CDR3 reads CASHGASVTDTQYF. As DNA, the CDR3 is TGTGCCAGTCACGGGGCTAGCGTCACAGATACGCAGTATTTT.

This CDR3 reads CASSFRTSERFIHNEQFF. The CDR3 bases are TGTGCCAGCAGTTTTAGGACGTCCGAGCGGTTTATCCACAATGAGCAGTTCTTC. The V gene is TRBV27, the J gene TRBJ2-1, with D tentatively TRBD2 (5 bases). V was shortened by 3 bases and J by 5 bases, with 23 bases between the two germline ends. This CDR3 is built from 18 residues. Germline CDR1 MNHEY, CDR2 SMNVEV (reference sequence).

The chain is built from TRBV6-4 and TRBJ2-2, with TRBD2 identical over 8 bases. With V trimmed by 4 bases and J by 4 bases, 2 bases remained unmatched. Germline loops: CDR1 MRHNA, CDR2 SNTAGT. The CDR3 is made up of 14 amino acids. The CDR3 coding sequence is TGTGCCAGCAGTGCCGGACTAGCCACCGGGGAGCTGTTTTTT. Protein: CASSAGLATGELFF.

The chain combines TRBV5-1 with TRBJ1-1; 7 bases line up with TRBD1. Per germline, CDR1 SGHRS and CDR2 YFSETQ. The CDR3 is 15 residues long. With V trimmed by 4 bases and J by 5 bases, 11 bases remained unmatched. The CDR3 nucleotides read TGCGCCAGCAGCCCCCCGACAGGGACGAGAACTGAAGCTTTCTTT. Translation gives CASSPPTGTRTEAFF.

The V gene is TRBV4-1, the J gene TRBJ2-5; 9 bases are a match to TRBD2. The junction had 7 bases not matched to a gene; V was cut back by 0 bases and J by 5 bases. Germline V gene data show CDR1 as MGHRA and CDR2 as YSYEKL. This CDR3 has 16 residues. The CDR3 protein is CASSQDGTSGWETQYF. The CDR3 DNA follows: TGCGCCAGCAGCCAAGATGGTACTAGCGGGTGGGAGACCCAGTACTTC.

V and J are TRBV5-1 and TRBJ2-2; TRBD2 agrees at 10 bases. The V gene's germline CDR1 is SGHRS and CDR2 YFSETQ. V was pared by 6 bases and J by 1 base, with 0 bases of the junction left unmatched. This CDR3 comprises 14 residues. The CDR3 sequence: CASKREGNTGELFF. DNA of the CDR3: TGCGCCAGCAAGCGGGAGGGGAACACCGGGGAGCTGTTTTTT.

This sequence joins TRBV4-1 and TRBJ2-7; the match to TRBD2 covers 10 bases. This CDR3 is 17 amino acids long. CDR1 is MGHRA, CDR2 YSYEKL, per germline. V dropped 0 bases and J dropped 4; count of bases not matched to a gene: 9. The CDR3 bases are TGCGCCAGCAGCCAAGATCGCATGACTAGCGGGCGGTACGAGCAGTACTTC. Protein sequence: CASSQDRMTSGRYEQYF.

A few counts support this clone. CDR3 in amino acids: CASSRGRGEQFF. In DNA form, the CDR3 reads TGTGCCAGCAGTAGAGGGAGGGGTGAGCAGTTCTTC. This chain uses TRBV2 with TRBJ2-1, with 7 bases lining up with TRBD2. The CDR3 covers 12 residues. Germline CDR1 reads SNHLY; CDR2 reads FYNNEI. The junction had 4 bases not matched to a gene; V was cut back by 5 bases and J by 9 bases.

In this sample, this clone turned up once. J is TRBJ1-2 and V is TRBV9; perhaps TRBD1 as D (5 bases). CDR1 SGDLS and CDR2 YYNGEE come from the germline V gene. This CDR3 is built from 15 residues. Trimming took off 3 bases at V and 2 bases at J, with 14 bases between the two ends. CDR3 in amino acids: CASSAGTTDNYGYTF. The CDR3 coding sequence is TGTGCCAGCAGCGCCGGGACTACTGACAACTATGGCTACACCTTC. The entire variable domain, with the rest obtained from reference TRBV9 and TRBJ1-2, is as follows: DSGVTQTPKHLITATGQRVTLRCSPRSGDLSVYWYQQSLDQGLQFLIQYYNGEERAKGNILERFSAQQFPDLHSELNLSSLELGDSALYFCASSAGTTDNYGYTFGSGTRLTVV.

The chain joins TRBV5-8 to TRBJ2-7; 15 bases line up with TRBD2. The CDR3 loop spans 15 amino acids. CDR1 is SGHTS and CDR2 is YDEGEE in the germline V gene. J gave up 4 bases and V 2 bases, and 1 base lay outside the gene matches. CDR3 region: CASSFGLAGGYEQYF. The CDR3 region has the DNA TGTGCCAGCAGCTTCGGACTAGCGGGAGGGTACGAGCAGTACTTC.

This chain uses TRBV4-1 with TRBJ2-7, with D perhaps TRBD1 (6 bases). CDR1 MGHRA and CDR2 YSYEKL come from the germline V gene. This CDR3 is built from 16 residues. V shed 1 base and J shed 3 bases, with 16 bases lying between them. Written as DNA, the CDR3 is TGCGCCAGCAGCCAAGGAAACAGGGTAGATATCTACGAGCAGTACTTC. Encoded protein: CASSQGNRVDIYEQYF.

The chain joins TRBV28 to TRBJ1-2; D is unclear. From germline, CDR1 is MDHEN and CDR2 SYDVKM. The CDR3 covers 13 residues. V was clipped by 3 bases and J by 3 bases, with 8 bases between them. For the CDR3, the DNA is TGTGCCAGCAGTTTTGGGCGGGACTATGGCTACACCTTC. Translated, it gives CASSFGRDYGYTF.

The J gene is TRBJ1-1, the V gene TRBV5-1, with TRBD1 identical over 9 bases. CDR1 and CDR2 (germline): SGHRS, YFSETQ. The CDR3 has 15 residues. The trim removed 4 bases at V and 0 bases at J, leaving 4 bases unmatched. The CDR3: CASSNGQGLNTEAFF. As DNA, the CDR3 is TGCGCCAGCAGCAACGGACAGGGGTTGAACACTGAAGCTTTCTTT.